This T cell receptor beta chain was retrieved from a study of T-cell reconstitution after alpha-beta-depleted transplantation in children. Whole-study findings and limits: T-cell counts and diversity at one year post-transplant came mainly from newly produced T cells. Several hundred expanded graft clones reportedly supplied alpha-beta T cells about two months after transplant. After transplant, high TCRbeta diversity at day 60 in some patients arose from surviving recipient T cells and thymic progenitors.

Germline CDR1 is SGHRS and CDR2 is YFSETQ. V was shortened by 5 bases and J by 8 bases, with 11 bases between the two germline ends. This CDR3 region has 12 residues. As regards this clonotype: Its antigen is undetermined.

Unique molecular identifiers were built into the TCRbeta library. TCRdb re-derived calls from the PCR reads in MiXCR, one entry per CDR3 protein. The table has under 300,000 distinct CDR3 sequences, about 9.9% seen once. The sample was peripheral blood, taken 180 days after TCRalphabeta/CD19-depleted stem cell transplant. The V call is TRBV5-1, the J call TRBJ2-1; D call uncertain. This TCR was sampled from a male patient under 10 years old who had a stem cell transplant for chronic granulomatous disease, so the T cells may come from the graft donor. CDR3 sequence: CASSHKVYEQFF. The CDR3 DNA reads TGCGCCAGCAGTCACAAGGTCTATGAGCAGTTCTTC.